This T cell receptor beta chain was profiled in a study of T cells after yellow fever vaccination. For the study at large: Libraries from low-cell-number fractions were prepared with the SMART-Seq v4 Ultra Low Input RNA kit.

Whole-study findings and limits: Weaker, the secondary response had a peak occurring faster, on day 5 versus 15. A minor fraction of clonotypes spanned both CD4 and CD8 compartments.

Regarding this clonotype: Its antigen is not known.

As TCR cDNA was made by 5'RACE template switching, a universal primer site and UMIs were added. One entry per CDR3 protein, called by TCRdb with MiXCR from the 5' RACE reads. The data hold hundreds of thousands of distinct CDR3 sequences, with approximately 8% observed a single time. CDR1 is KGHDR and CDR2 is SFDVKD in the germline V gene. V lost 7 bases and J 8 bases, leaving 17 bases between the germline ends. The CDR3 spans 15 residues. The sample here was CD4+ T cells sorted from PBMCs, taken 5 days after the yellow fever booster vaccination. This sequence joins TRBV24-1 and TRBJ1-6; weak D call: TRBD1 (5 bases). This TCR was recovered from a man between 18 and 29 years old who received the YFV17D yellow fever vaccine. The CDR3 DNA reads TGTGCCACCAGCCCCAGGGAAGAACCCTATTCACCCCTCCACTTT. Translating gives CATSPREEPYSPLHF.